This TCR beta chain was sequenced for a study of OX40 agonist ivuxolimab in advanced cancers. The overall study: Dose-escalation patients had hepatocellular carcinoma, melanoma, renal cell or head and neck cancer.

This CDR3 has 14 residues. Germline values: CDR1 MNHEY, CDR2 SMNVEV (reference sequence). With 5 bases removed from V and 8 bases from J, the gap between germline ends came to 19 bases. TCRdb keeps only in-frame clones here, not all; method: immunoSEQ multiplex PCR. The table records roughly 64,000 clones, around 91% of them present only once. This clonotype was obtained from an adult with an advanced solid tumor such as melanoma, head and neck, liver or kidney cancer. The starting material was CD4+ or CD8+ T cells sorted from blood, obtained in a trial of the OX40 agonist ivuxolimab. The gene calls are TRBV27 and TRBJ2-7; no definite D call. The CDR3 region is CASSNLGIEGQQYF. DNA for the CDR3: TGTGCCAGCAGTAATCTGGGAATAGAAGGTCAGCAGTACTTC.